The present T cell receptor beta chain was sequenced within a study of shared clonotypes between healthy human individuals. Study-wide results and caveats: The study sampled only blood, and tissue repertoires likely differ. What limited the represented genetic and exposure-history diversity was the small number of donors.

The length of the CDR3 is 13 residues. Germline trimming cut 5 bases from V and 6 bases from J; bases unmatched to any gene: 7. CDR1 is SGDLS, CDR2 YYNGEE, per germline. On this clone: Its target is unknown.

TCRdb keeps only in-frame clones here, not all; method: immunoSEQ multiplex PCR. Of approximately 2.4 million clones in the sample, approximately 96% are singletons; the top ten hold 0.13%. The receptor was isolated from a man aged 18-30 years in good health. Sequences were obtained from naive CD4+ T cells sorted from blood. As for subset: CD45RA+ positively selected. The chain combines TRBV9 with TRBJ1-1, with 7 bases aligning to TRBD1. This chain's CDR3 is CASSDREGAEAFF. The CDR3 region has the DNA TGTGCCAGCAGTGACAGGGAGGGGGCTGAAGCTTTCTTT.